The text below deals with one T cell receptor beta chain. Antigen specificity is unknown. This sample is part of a study of B cell selection in AIRE deficiency. Profiled with immunoSEQ multiplex PCR; TCRdb holds only in-frame clones, not every one. Altogether about 26,000 clones are present, 92% being singletons, with the ten largest covering 0.95% to 1.3%. Regulatory T cells were sorted as CD4+CD25hiCD127low/negative. The V end lost 2 bases, the J end lost 0 bases, and 10 bases lay between the germline ends. The CDR3 loop spans 16 amino acids. CDR1 and CDR2 from the germline V gene are MDHEN and SYDVKM. Study results and limitations: Of 3657 shared Treg TCRbeta sequences, around 30% were healthy-only, approximately 10% patient-only. Around a third of healthy-donor shared Treg TCRbeta sequences appeared in patient Tconv cells.

The sample was CD4+CD25+ Tregs sorted from PBMCs. This chain joins TRBV28 and TRBJ1-4; a possible D gene is TRBD1 (6 bases). The origin of this receptor is a human donor in good health. CDR3 coding DNA: TGTGCCAGCAGTTTAACAGGGCCTGCAACTAATGAAAAACTGTTTTTT. It is translated as CASSLTGPATNEKLFF. Based on the CDR3 plus reference TRBV28 and TRBJ1-4, the full variable domain is DVKVTQSSRYLVKRTGEKVFLECVQDMDHENMFWYRQDPGLGLRLIYFSYDVKMKEKGDIPEGYSVSREKKERFSLILESASTNQTSMYLCASSLTGPATNEKLFFGSGTQLSVL.